Listed here is a single T cell receptor beta chain. Its specificity is not known. Unmatched junction bases numbered 2, after V lost 7 bases and J lost 5 bases. The CDR3 loop spans 14 amino acids. From germline, CDR1 is SGHNT and CDR2 YENEEA. This entry belongs to a study of cytomegalovirus exposure and HLA in healthy donors. The overall study: An earlier analysis identified 95 million to 120 million unique TCR beta sequences in 150 million to 200 million T cells.

The PCR ran on 60 Vbeta and 13 Jbeta primers. The table came from immunoSEQ multiplex PCR; TCRdb's copy has only in-frame clones and leaves some out. The sample contains approximately 150,000 clones, almost 85% of which appear only once. Findings of the study overall: Most subjects' HLA-A and HLA-B alleles were reportedly predicted from TCR beta sequences.

This TCR was recovered from a girl under 18 in good health and CMV-seropositive. The rearrangement links TRBV11-3 to TRBJ2-2, with TRBD2 matching over 12 bases. Material: PBMCs. The CDR3 loop reads CASNGLAGTGELFF. The CDR3 DNA is TGTGCCAGCAACGGACTAGCGGGGACCGGGGAGCTGTTTTTT.